This T cell receptor (beta chain) derives from a study of T cell responses to AZD1222 COVID-19 vaccine. V lost 2 bases, J lost 7 bases, and 9 bases lay in between. The length of the CDR3 is 12 residues. CDR1 and CDR2 from the germline V gene are LNHDA and SQIVND (reference sequence). The protocol was immunoSEQ multiplex PCR, while the TCRdb copy is restricted to in-frame clones and leaves out a portion. The sample yields 50,000 to 70,000 clones, 89% seen once. Study-wide findings and caveats: Sampling that yielded the repertoires occurred only after the peak T cell response. It should be noted that donors were predominantly white British and more often female, and clonal diversity was possibly underestimated.

Notes on this clone: Its target is unknown.

The chain carries TRBV19 and TRBJ2-7; D gene uncertain. Source: peripheral blood, taken 28 days after the second AZD1222 dose. The source of this sequence is an adult who received the AZD1222 COVID-19 vaccine. The DNA of the CDR3 is TGTGCCAGTAGTATACGAATGGGGGAGCAGTACTTC. It specifies CASSIRMGEQYF.